Below are 4 T cell receptor beta chains sequenced from a single sample in a study of blood T cell repertoires in COVID-19. Produced via immunoSEQ multiplex PCR; TCRdb's table is partial and in-frame only. The data show fewer than 400,000 clones, under 90% seen once. Sequenced material: PBMCs or T cells enriched from blood (not recorded which). The source of these receptors is a woman in her 30s who had recovered from COVID-19.

The chain has TRBV24-1 and TRBJ2-2; 10 bases match TRBD1. This CDR3 has 15 amino acids. Germline CDR1 KGHDR, CDR2 SFDVKD. The ends lost 5 bases at V and 6 bases at J; junction bases unmatched: 5. Here the CDR3 reads CATSVGTGAAGELFF. The CDR3 DNA is TGTGCCACCAGTGTTGGGACAGGGGCCGCCGGGGAGCTGTTTTTT.

This clone was counted once. The CDR3 nucleotides read TGTGCCAGCAGCCTCGGACAGGGGTCTGGCTACACCTTC. Its protein product is CASSLGQGSGYTF. This sequence joins TRBV9 and TRBJ1-2, with 9 bases aligning to TRBD1. There are 13 residues in the CDR3. Germline loops: CDR1 SGDLS, CDR2 YYNGEE. V trimming: 4 bases; J trimming: 7 bases; junction bases outside the gene matches: 5. The full variable domain, with the rest looked up from reference TRBV9 and TRBJ1-2, is DSGVTQTPKHLITATGQRVTLRCSPRSGDLSVYWYQQSLDQGLQFLIQYYNGEERAKGNILERFSAQQFPDLHSELNLSSLELGDSALYFCASSLGQGSGYTFGSGTRLTVV.

This clone was seen once. The chain links TRBV14 to TRBJ1-5; D might be TRBD1 (5 bases). The CDR3 loop spans 14 amino acids. V was trimmed by 7 bases and J by 2 bases, leaving 12 bases between them. Germline V gives CDR1 SGHDN, CDR2 FVKESK. In DNA, the CDR3 is TGTGCCAGCATTCACAGGATGGGCAATCAGCCCCAGCATTTT. Protein: CASIHRMGNQPQHF.

V is TRBV10-3 and J is TRBJ1-1; 7 nucleotides line up with TRBD1. V lost 0 bases and J lost 6; bases outside the gene matches: 1. CDR3 length equals 13 residues. Per the germline V gene, CDR1 is ENHRY and CDR2 is SYGVKD. The chain's CDR3 is CAISESGTAEAFF. The CDR3 DNA is TGTGCCATCAGTGAGTCTGGGACAGCTGAAGCTTTCTTT.